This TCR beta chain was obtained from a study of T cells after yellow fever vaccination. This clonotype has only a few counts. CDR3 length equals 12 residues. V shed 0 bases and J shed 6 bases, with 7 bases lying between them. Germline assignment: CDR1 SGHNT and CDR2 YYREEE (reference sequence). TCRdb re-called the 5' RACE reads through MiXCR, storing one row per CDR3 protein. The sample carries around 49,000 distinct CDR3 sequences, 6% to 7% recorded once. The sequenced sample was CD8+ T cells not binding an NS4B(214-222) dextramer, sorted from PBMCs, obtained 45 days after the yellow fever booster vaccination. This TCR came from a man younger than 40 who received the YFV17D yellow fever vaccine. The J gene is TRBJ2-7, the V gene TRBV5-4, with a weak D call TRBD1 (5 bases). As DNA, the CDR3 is TGTGCCAGCAGCTTGGGGACAACCGAGCAGTACTTC. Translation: CASSLGTTEQYF.